This TCR beta chain was captured by sequencing in a study of blood T cell repertoires in COVID-19. Turning to the study itself: Some COVID-19 samples were acute and others convalescent; all came from the United States, Italy and Spain. T cells, B-cell-depleted T cells, or PBMCs supplied cDNA or gDNA.

Patients from Seattle were sampled longitudinally, starting during active infection. Per the study methods: Estimation of nucleated cell counts relied on the amplification of reference gene primers. The table came from immunoSEQ multiplex PCR; TCRdb's copy has only in-frame clones and leaves some out. The V and J calls and clone size are taken from that table; D and trimming were inferred from the DNA. This sample has about 180,000 clones; 80% to 90% occur once, and the top ten carry 10% to 15%. The clonotype comes from a woman of 80 years or more with COVID-19, enrolled during active disease. Sequences were obtained from peripheral blood.

CDR3 sequence (DNA): TGTGCCAGCAGCCTGCTAGCGGGGGGAAACACCGGGGAGCTGTTTTTT. It translates to CASSLLAGGNTGELFF. The V and J genes are TRBV7-2 and TRBJ2-2; 11 bases align to TRBD2. The CDR3 extends over 16 amino acids. The trim removed 5 bases at V and 2 bases at J, leaving 4 bases unmatched. Germline CDR1 reads SGHTA; CDR2 reads FQGNSA.